The sequence of this T cell receptor beta chain was determined in a study of cytomegalovirus exposure and HLA in healthy donors. The trim removed 5 bases at V and 9 bases at J, leaving 12 bases unmatched. The V gene's germline CDR1 is MNHEY and CDR2 SMNVEV (reference sequence). The CDR3 is 15 residues long. It was the approximately 120-subject validation cohort, separate from the roughly 700-subject first cohort, to which the donors belonged. Overall study findings and caveats: Specific recognition of CMV antigens was confirmed in vitro for a few chains (all CMV-associated).

TCRdb keeps only in-frame clones here, not all; method: immunoSEQ multiplex PCR. The data contain roughly 150,000 clones, 70% to 90% of them singletons. As regards this clone: The antigen is unknown.

The sequence was collected from a man aged 30 to 39 in good health and CMV-seropositive. V usage is TRBV27 and J usage is TRBJ2-1; 8 bases agree with TRBD1. The sequencing input was PBMCs. The CDR3 protein is CASSPLPSGGGEQFF. The CDR3 DNA is TGTGCCAGCAGTCCCCTGCCATCAGGGGGCGGTGAGCAGTTCTTC.